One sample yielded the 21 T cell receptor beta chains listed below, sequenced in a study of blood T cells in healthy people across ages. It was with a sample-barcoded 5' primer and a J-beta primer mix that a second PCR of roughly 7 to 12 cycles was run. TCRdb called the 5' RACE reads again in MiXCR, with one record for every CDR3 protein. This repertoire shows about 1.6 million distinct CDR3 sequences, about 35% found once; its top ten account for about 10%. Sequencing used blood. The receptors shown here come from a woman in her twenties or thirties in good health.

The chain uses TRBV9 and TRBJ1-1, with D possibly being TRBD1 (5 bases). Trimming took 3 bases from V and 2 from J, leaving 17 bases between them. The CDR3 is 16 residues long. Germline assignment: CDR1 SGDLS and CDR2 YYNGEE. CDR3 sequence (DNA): TGTGCCAGCAGCGAAGGGGAGTGGACACCAAACACTGAAGCTTTCTTT. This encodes CASSEGEWTPNTEAFF.

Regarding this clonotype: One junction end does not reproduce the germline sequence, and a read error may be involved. Here the CDR3 reads CARSQDRPLYGYTF. In DNA, the CDR3 is TGCGCCCGCAGCCAAGATAGGCCCCTATATGGCTACACCTTC. The chain recombines TRBV4-1 with TRBJ1-2; no definite D call. The V gene's germline CDR1 is MGHRA and CDR2 YSYEKL. This CDR3 has 14 amino acids.

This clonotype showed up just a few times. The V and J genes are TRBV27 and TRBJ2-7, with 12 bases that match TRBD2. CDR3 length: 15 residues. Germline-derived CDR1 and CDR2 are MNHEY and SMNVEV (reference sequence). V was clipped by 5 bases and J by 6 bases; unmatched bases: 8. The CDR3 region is CASSPTSGGLGEQYF. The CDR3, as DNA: TGTGCCAGCAGTCCGACTAGCGGGGGACTTGGCGAGCAGTACTTC.

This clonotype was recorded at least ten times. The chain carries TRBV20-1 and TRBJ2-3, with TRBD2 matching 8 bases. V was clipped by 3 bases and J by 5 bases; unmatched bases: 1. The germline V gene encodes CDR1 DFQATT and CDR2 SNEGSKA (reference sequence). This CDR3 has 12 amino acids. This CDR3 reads CSASGGGDTQYF. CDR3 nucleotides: TGCAGTGCTAGCGGGGGGGGAGATACGCAGTATTTT.

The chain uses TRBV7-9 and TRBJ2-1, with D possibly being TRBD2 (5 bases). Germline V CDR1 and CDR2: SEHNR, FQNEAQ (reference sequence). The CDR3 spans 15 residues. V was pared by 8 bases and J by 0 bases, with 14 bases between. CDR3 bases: TGTGCCAGCTTTTTTACCGGGATCTCCTACAATGAGCAGTTCTTC. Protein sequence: CASFFTGISYNEQFF. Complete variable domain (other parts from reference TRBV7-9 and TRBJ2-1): DTGVSQNPRHKITKRGQNVTFRCDPISEHNRLYWYRQTLGQGPEFLTYFQNEAQLEKSRLLSDRFSAERPKGSFSTLEIQRTEQGDSAMYLCASFFTGISYNEQFFGPGTRLTVL.

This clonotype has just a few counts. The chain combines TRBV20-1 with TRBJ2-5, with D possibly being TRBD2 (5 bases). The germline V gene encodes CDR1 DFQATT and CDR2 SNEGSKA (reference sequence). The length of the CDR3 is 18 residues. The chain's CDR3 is CSAFTIGDLTGTQETQYF. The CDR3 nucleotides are TGCAGCGCTTTCACGATCGGGGATCTAACTGGAACTCAAGAGACCCAGTACTTC.

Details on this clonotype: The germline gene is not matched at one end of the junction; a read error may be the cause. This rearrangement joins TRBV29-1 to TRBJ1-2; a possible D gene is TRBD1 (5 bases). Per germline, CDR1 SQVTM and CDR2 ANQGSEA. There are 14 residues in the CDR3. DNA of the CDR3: TGCAGCGTTCGAGGAGGGGAAGTGGACTATGGCCACACCTTC. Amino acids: CSVRGGEVDYGHTF.

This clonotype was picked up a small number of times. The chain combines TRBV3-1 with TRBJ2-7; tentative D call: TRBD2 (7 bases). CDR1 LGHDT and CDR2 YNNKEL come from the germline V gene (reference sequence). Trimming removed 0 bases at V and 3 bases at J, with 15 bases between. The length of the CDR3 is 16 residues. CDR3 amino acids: CASSQDVGEGGYEQYF. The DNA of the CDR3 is TGTGCCAGCAGCCAAGATGTTGGGGAGGGGGGCTACGAGCAGTACTTC.

CDR3 DNA sequence: TGTGCCAGCAGCCAGGGGGTATATACTGAAGCTTTCTTT. Its protein product is CASSQGVYTEAFF. This chain uses TRBV14 with TRBJ1-1; the D gene is possibly TRBD1 (5 bases). Between the trimmed V and J ends, which lost 3 bases and 5 bases, there was a span of 10 bases. There are 13 residues in the CDR3. Germline CDR1 is SGHDN and CDR2 is FVKESK.

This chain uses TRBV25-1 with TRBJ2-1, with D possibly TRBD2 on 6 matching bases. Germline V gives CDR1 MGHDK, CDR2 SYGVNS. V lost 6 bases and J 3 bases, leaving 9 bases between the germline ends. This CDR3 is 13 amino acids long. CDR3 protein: CASRASDYNEQFF. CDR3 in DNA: TGTGCCAGCAGGGCTAGCGACTACAATGAGCAGTTCTTC.

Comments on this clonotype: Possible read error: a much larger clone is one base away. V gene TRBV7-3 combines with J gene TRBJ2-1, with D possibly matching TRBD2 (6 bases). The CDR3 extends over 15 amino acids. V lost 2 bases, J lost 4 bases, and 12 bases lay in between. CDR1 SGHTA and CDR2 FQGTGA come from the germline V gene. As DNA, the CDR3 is TGTGCCAGCAGCTTAGTCACTAGCAGATACAATGAGCAGTTCTTC. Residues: CASSLVTSRYNEQFF.

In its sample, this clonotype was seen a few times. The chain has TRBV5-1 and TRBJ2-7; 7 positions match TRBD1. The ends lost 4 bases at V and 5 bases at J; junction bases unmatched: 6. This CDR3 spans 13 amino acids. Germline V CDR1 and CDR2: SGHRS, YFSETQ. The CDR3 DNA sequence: TGCGCCAGCAGCAGGGGACAGTACGACGAGCAGTACTTC. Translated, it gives CASSRGQYDEQYF. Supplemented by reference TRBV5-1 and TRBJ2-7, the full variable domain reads KAGVTQTPRYLIKTRGQQVTLSCSPISGHRSVSWYQQTPGQGLQFLFEYFSETQRNKGNFPGRFSGRQFSNSRSEMNVSTLELGDSALYLCASSRGQYDEQYFGPGTRLTVT.

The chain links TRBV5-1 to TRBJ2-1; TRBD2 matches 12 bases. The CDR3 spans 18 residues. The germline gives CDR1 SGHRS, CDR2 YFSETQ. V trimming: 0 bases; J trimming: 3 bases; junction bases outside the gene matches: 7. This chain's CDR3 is CASSLAPSGGGNYNEQFF. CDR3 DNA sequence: TGCGCCAGCAGCTTGGCTCCTAGCGGGGGGGGAAACTACAATGAGCAGTTCTTC. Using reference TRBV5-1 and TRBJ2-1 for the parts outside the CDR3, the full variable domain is KAGVTQTPRYLIKTRGQQVTLSCSPISGHRSVSWYQQTPGQGLQFLFEYFSETQRNKGNFPGRFSGRQFSNSRSEMNVSTLELGDSALYLCASSLAPSGGGNYNEQFFGPGTRLTVL.

CDR3 region: CASSSGIYSPLHF. CDR3 nucleotide sequence: TGTGCCAGCAGCTCGGGAATTTATTCACCCCTCCACTTT. The chain links TRBV7-2 to TRBJ1-6; D gene unclear. The CDR3 has 13 residues. Germline V CDR1 and CDR2: SGHTA, FQGNSA. The V and J ends lost 4 bases and 8 bases respectively, with 9 bases between them.

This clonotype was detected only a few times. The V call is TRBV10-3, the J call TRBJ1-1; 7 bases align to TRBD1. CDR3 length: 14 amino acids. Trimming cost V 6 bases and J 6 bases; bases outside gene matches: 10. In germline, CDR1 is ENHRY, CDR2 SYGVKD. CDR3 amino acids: CAISDKTGRSEAFF. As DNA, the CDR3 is TGTGCCATCAGCGACAAGACAGGGAGGTCTGAAGCTTTCTTT.

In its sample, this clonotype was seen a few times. The DNA for the CDR3 is TGTGCCAGCAGCTTAGCAGGGGGAGCTGAATACAATGAGCAGTTCTTC. Residues: CASSLAGGAEYNEQFF. This chain uses TRBV7-2 with TRBJ2-1; weak D call: TRBD1 (6 bases). The ends were cut back, 0 bases at V and 4 bases at J, with 13 bases in the middle. Germline CDR1 and CDR2: SGHTA and FQGNSA. This CDR3 region has 16 residues.

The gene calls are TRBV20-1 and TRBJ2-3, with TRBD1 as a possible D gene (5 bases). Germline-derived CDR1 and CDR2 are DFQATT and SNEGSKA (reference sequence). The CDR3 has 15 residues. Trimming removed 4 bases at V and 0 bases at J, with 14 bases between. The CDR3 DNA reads TGCAGTGCTACCGACAGACCGACAAGCACAGATACGCAGTATTTT. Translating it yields CSATDRPTSTDTQYF.

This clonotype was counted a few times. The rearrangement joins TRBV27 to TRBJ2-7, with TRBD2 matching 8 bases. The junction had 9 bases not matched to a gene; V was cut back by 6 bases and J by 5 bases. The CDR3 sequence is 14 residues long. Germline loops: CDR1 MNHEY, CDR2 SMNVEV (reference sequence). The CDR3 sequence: CASSISGRADEQYF. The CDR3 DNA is TGTGCCAGCAGCATAAGCGGGAGAGCCGACGAGCAGTACTTC.

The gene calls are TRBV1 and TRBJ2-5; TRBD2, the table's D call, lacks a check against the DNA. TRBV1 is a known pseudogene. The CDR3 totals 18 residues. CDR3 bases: TGCACCAGCAGCCAAGACGGCCCTAGCGACCCGGAGAAAGAGACCCAGTACTTC. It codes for CTSSQDGPSDPEKETQYF.

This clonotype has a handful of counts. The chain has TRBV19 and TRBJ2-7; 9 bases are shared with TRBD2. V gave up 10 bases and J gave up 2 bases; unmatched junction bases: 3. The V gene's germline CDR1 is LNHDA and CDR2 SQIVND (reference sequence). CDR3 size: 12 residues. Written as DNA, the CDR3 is TGTGCCACCGCTAGCGGGACCTACGAGCAGTACTTC. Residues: CATASGTYEQYF.

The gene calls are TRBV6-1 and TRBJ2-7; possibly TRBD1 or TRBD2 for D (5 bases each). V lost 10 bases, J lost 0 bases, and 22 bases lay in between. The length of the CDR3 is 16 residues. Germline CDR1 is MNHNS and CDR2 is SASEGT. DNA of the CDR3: TGTGCCATTTCCAATCACTCCGGGACCCCCTCCTACGAGCAGTACTTC. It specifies CAISNHSGTPSYEQYF.